This TCR beta chain is drawn from a study of vaccination and CD4 T cells after COVID-19. With the Oncomine TCR Beta short-read assay, DNA from cultured CD4+ T cells was sequenced. It was cultured CD4+ T cells from which genomic DNA was extracted. In TCRdb, the PCR reads were re-called with MiXCR into one record per CDR3 protein. The data contain 6,500 to 9,500 distinct CDR3 sequences, 40% to 55% of them singletons. Concerning this clonotype itself: Its antigen is unidentified.

Germline V gene data show CDR1 as SGHVS and CDR2 as FNYEAQ. The V segment lost 5 bases and the J segment 3 bases; nucleotides outside the gene matches: 12. The CDR3 covers 18 residues. The treatment was: roughly 10-day PBMC culture with coronavirus spike peptide pools or control peptides (ViraFEST assay). Before the COVID-19 pandemic (2011-2018), CD4+ T cells were obtained from the unexposed donor. The sequence came from a human donor in good health. The sample comprised CD4+ T cells from blood, cultured in vitro. The V and J genes are TRBV7-6 and TRBJ2-2, with 10 bases fitting TRBD2. CDR3 protein: CASSVLVAGGSDTGELFF. The CDR3 DNA follows: TGTGCCAGCAGCGTACTGGTAGCGGGAGGCTCGGACACCGGGGAGCTGTTTTTT.